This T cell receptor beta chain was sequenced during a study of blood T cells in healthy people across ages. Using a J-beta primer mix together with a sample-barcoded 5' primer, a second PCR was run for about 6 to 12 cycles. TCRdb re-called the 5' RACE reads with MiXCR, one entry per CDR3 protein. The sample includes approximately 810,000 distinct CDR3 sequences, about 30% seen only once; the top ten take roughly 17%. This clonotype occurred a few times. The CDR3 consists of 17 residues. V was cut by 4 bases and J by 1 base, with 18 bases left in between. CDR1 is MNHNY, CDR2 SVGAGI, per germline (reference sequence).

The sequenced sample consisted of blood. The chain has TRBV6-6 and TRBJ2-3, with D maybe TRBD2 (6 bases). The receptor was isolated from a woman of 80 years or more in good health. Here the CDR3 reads CASSLPGVAARTDTQYF. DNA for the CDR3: TGTGCCAGCAGTTTGCCCGGGGTAGCGGCCCGCACAGATACGCAGTATTTT.